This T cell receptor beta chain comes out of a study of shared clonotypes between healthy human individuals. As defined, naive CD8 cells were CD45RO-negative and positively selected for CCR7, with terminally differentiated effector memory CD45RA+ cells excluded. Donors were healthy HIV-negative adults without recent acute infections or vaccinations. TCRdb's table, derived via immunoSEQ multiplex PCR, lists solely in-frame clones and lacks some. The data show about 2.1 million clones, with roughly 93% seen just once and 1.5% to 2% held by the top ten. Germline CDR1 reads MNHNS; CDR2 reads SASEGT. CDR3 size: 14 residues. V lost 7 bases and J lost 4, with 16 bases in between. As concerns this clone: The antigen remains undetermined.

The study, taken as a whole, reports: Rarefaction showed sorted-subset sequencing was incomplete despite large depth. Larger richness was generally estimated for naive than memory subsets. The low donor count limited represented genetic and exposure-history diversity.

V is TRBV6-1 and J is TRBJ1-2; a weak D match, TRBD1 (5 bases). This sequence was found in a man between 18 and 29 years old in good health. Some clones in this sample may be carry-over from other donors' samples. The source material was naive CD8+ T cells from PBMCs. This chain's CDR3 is CASTGGGRTYGYTF. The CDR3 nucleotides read TGTGCCAGCACCGGGGGGGGACGGACCTATGGCTACACCTTC.